The clone carrying this TCR beta chain was seen more than once but under ten times. The target antigen is unknown. The sample is drawn from a study of T-cell memory formation after mild COVID-19. With constant-segment primers, 5'RACE yielded cDNA libraries of TCR alpha and TCR beta that carried sample barcodes and UMIs. TCRdb ran MiXCR on the 5' RACE reads and lists one entry per CDR3 protein. Of approximately 150,000 distinct CDR3 sequences in the sample, over 15% were seen once. Study-level results: Second-wave clones with a day 37 peak had unconfirmed SARS-CoV-2 specificity.

Sequences were obtained from PBMCs or a T cell subset sorted from them (not recorded which). The sequence was collected from an adult woman who had mild COVID-19 (a few samples of this study predate the infection). Cell type and time point are not known.

The CDR3 loop is CASSWRDSPLHF. The CDR3 nucleotides read TGTGCCAGCAGTTGGAGGGATTCACCCCTCCACTTT. This chain links TRBV7-2 with TRBJ1-6; D ambiguous. Germline CDR1 is SGHTA and CDR2 is FQGNSA. Trimming removed 6 bases at V and 8 bases at J, with 8 bases between. The CDR3 runs 12 residues. Together with reference TRBV7-2 and TRBJ1-6, the CDR3 gives the full variable domain: GAGVSQSPSNKVTEKGKDVELRCDPISGHTALYWYRQSLGQGLEFLIYFQGNSAPDKSGLPSDRFSAERTGGSVSTLTIQRTQQEDSAVYLCASSWRDSPLHFGNGTRLTVT.